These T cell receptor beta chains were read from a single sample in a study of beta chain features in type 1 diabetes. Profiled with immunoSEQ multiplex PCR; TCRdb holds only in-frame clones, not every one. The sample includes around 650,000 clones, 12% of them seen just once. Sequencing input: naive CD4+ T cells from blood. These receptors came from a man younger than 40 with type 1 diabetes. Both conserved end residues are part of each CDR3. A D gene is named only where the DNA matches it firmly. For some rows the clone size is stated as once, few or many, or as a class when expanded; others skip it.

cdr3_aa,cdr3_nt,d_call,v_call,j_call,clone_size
CASSLASGRQDEQFF,TGTGCCAGCAGCTTAGCCAGCGGGAGGCAGGATGAGCAGTTCTTC,TRBD2,TRBV7-2,TRBJ2-1,few
CSFGQEGYTF,TGCAGCTTCGGACAGGAGGGCTACACCTTC,TRBD1,TRBV29-1,TRBJ1-2,-
CASSVNGDQETQYF,TGTGCCAGCAGCGTAAATGGGGACCAAGAGACCCAGTACTTC,-,TRBV9,TRBJ2-5,-
CASSEAAGVYSPLHF,TGTGCCAGCAGTGAAGCGGCAGGAGTATATTCACCCCTCCACTTT,-,TRBV2,TRBJ1-6,-
CASSLSPSKTDGYTF,TGTGCCAGCAGCTTATCGCCTTCGAAAACGGATGGCTACACCTTC,-,TRBV7-2,TRBJ1-2,-
CASSPRRDSIPNTEAFF,TGTGCCAGCAGCCCCCGCCGGGACTCCATTCCGAACACTGAAGCTTTCTTT,-,TRBV9,TRBJ1-1,few
CAVQQGFKETQYF,TGTGCCGTCCAACAGGGTTTTAAGGAGACCCAGTACTTC,-,TRBV30,TRBJ2-5,-
CASKQQGRTGELFF,TGTGCCAGCAAGCAACAGGGTAGGACCGGGGAGCTGTTTTTT,-,TRBV2,TRBJ2-2,-
CASTPGQGSGSPLHF,TGTGCCAGCACCCCGGGACAGGGCTCTGGGTCACCCCTCCACTTT,TRBD1,TRBV2,TRBJ1-6,few
CASRSGTGNTGELFF,TGTGCCAGCAGATCCGGGACAGGCAACACCGGGGAGCTGTTTTTT,TRBD1,TRBV2,TRBJ2-2,few
CAISGKGRVYEQYF,TGTGCCATCAGTGGCAAGGGCAGGGTGTACGAGCAGTACTTC,-,TRBV10-3,TRBJ2-7,-
CASSAGTDTYEQYF,TGTGCCAGCAGTGCCGGGACAGATACCTACGAGCAGTACTTC,TRBD1,TRBV27,TRBJ2-7,few
CASSYFLAGGETQYF,TGTGCCAGCAGTTACTTCTTAGCGGGGGGCGAGACCCAGTACTTC,TRBD2,TRBV6-5,TRBJ2-5,few
CASSFGSNNEKLFF,TGTGCCAGCAGCTTCGGCTCTAACAATGAAAAACTGTTTTTT,-,TRBV7-9,TRBJ1-4,few
CASSLVSYEQYF,TGTGCCAGCAGCTTAGTGAGCTACGAGCAGTACTTC,-,TRBV7-9,TRBJ2-7,few
CASSLTPGELFF,TGTGCCAGCAGTTTAACCCCCGGGGAGCTGTTTTTT,-,TRBV27,TRBJ2-2,-
CASSYGLAGRETQYF,TGTGCCAGCAGTTACGGACTAGCGGGGAGGGAGACCCAGTACTTC,TRBD2,TRBV6-5,TRBJ2-5,-
CASSTGTGETGELFF,TGTGCCAGCAGCACCGGGACAGGGGAAACCGGGGAGCTGTTTTTT,TRBD1,TRBV7-3,TRBJ2-2,few
CASSLGLAGLETQYF,TGTGCCAGCAGCCTAGGACTAGCGGGGTTGGAGACCCAGTACTTC,TRBD2,TRBV7-3,TRBJ2-5,-
CASSRQQGNVNTEAFF,TGCGCCAGCAGCCGCCAACAGGGGAACGTGAACACTGAAGCTTTCTTT,TRBD1,TRBV4-1,TRBJ1-1,-
CASSLDRDPPYEQYF,TGTGCCAGCAGCCTGGACAGGGATCCCCCCTACGAGCAGTACTTC,TRBD1,TRBV9,TRBJ2-7,-
CASSSPRDRGLAEAFF,TGTGCCAGCAGTTCACCCCGGGACAGGGGTTTGGCTGAAGCTTTCTTT,TRBD1,TRBV7-8,TRBJ1-1,few
CASSPSGSSYEQYF,TGTGCCAGCAGCCCGAGTGGGAGCTCCTACGAGCAGTACTTC,-,TRBV7-9,TRBJ2-7,few
CASSRGGGSTEAFF,TGTGCCAGCTCAAGGGGCGGGGGAAGTACTGAAGCTTTCTTT,-,TRBV18,TRBJ1-1,few
CASSMGTEGETQYF,TGTGCCAGCAGTATGGGGACAGAGGGAGAGACCCAGTACTTC,TRBD1,TRBV6-5,TRBJ2-5,few
CASSPDRNTDTQYF,TGTGCCAGCAGCCCGGACAGGAACACAGATACGCAGTATTTT,TRBD1,TRBV7-3,TRBJ2-3,-
CASSPPSTGPIYEQYF,TGTGCCAGCTCACCGCCCTCGACAGGCCCCATTTACGAGCAGTACTTC,-,TRBV18,TRBJ2-7,-
CASSEEDTNTGELFF,TGTGCCAGCAGTGAAGAGGATACGAACACCGGGGAGCTGTTTTTT,-,TRBV2,TRBJ2-2,few
CASSPRTGLGNEQFF,TGTGCCAGCAGCCCTCGGACAGGGTTAGGCAATGAGCAGTTCTTC,TRBD1,TRBV7-2,TRBJ2-1,-
CASSQLRAADSDNSPLHF,TGCGCCAGCAGCCAACTTCGGGCCGCGGATTCGGATAATTCACCCCTCCACTTT,-,TRBV4-3,TRBJ1-6,-
CASSLDTNTEAFF,TGTGCCAGCAGCTTGGACACCAACACTGAAGCTTTCTTT,-,TRBV7-6,TRBJ1-1,-
CASSPSWTSGVYNEQFF,TGTGCCAGCAGCCCTAGTTGGACTAGCGGGGTATACAATGAGCAGTTCTTC,TRBD2,TRBV7-9,TRBJ2-1,-
CASSSSELLDGYTF,TGTGCCAGCAGTTCCTCCGAACTATTGGATGGCTACACCTTC,-,TRBV27,TRBJ1-2,-
CASSVAGQEGNYGYTF,TGTGCCAGCAGTGTTGCCGGACAGGAGGGGAACTATGGCTACACCTTC,TRBD1,TRBV25-1,TRBJ1-2,few
CASSLLREHEQFF,TGTGCCAGCAGCTTATTAAGGGAACATGAGCAGTTCTTC,-,TRBV7-9,TRBJ2-1,few
CASSQEGTANSGANVLTF,TGTGCCAGCAGCCAAGAGGGGACAGCAAACTCTGGGGCCAACGTCCTGACTTTC,TRBD1,TRBV4-2,TRBJ2-6,few
CASSSWGDEKLFF,TGTGCCAGCAGCTCGTGGGGTGATGAAAAACTGTTTTTT,-,TRBV7-9,TRBJ1-4,-
CASSQVRRYNEQFF,TGTGCCAGCAGCCAAGTACGACGTTACAATGAGCAGTTCTTC,-,TRBV14,TRBJ2-1,few
CASSLTGQGTTEAFF,TGTGCCAGCAGCCTAACGGGACAGGGGACCACTGAAGCTTTCTTT,TRBD1,TRBV6-5,TRBJ1-1,few
CASSLARGSGANVLTF,TGCGCCAGCAGCTTGGCTAGGGGCTCTGGGGCCAACGTCCTGACTTTC,-,TRBV5-1,TRBJ2-6,-
CASSSAGSHLGDTQYF,TGTGCCAGCAGCTCCGCGGGGTCCCATCTTGGGGATACGCAGTATTTT,-,TRBV7-2,TRBJ2-3,-
CASSQGRSWNEQYF,TGTGCCAGCAGCCAAGGACGATCCTGGAACGAGCAGTACTTC,-,TRBV4-2,TRBJ2-7,-
CASSESGIAGDTQYF,TGCGCCAGCAGTGAGTCTGGGATCGCTGGAGATACGCAGTATTTT,-,TRBV10-1,TRBJ2-3,few
CASSFDRGTEAFF,TGTGCCAGCAGTTTCGACAGGGGAACTGAAGCTTTCTTT,TRBD1,TRBV7-9,TRBJ1-1,-
CSVGGQNSNQPQHF,TGCAGCGTTGGGGGACAGAATAGCAATCAGCCCCAGCATTTT,TRBD1,TRBV29-1,TRBJ1-5,-
CASRLQGSNTEAFF,TGCGCCAGCAGACTACAGGGGTCGAACACTGAAGCTTTCTTT,TRBD1,TRBV5-1,TRBJ1-1,few
CASSQGLFQETQYF,TGTGCCAGTAGTCAAGGACTTTTCCAAGAGACCCAGTACTTC,-,TRBV19,TRBJ2-5,few
CASTFRGSYEQYF,TGTGCCAGCACCTTCAGGGGCTCCTACGAGCAGTACTTC,-,TRBV7-9,TRBJ2-7,few
CAGIRPGPDTQYF,TGTGCCGGAATACGCCCCGGGCCAGATACGCAGTATTTT,-,TRBV7-9,TRBJ2-3,-
CASSTQGAPFSGNTIYF,TGTGCCAGCAGCACACAGGGGGCCCCTTTCTCTGGAAACACCATATATTTT,TRBD1,TRBV7-2,TRBJ1-3,-
CASSFGTLGDSPLHF,TGTGCCAGCAGCTTTGGGACATTGGGAGATTCACCCCTCCACTTT,-,TRBV16,TRBJ1-6,-